This T cell receptor beta chain is drawn from a study of cytomegalovirus exposure and HLA in healthy donors. Study at large: HLA-typed donors contributed some 83 million unique TCRs, which were held in an early data release. Notes on the study in general: Being productive about 87% or about 30% of the time was typical of most TCR beta V segments in an earlier analysis. The dataset shows that most TCR sequences were rare, while some public TCRs occurred in many donors. Cytomegalovirus-associated status was assigned to around 160 TCR beta chains.

Comments on this clone: Its specificity is unknown.

Trimming removed 3 bases from V and 7 bases from J; junction bases left unmatched: 10. The CDR3 contains 14 residues. Germline CDR1 reads GTSNPN; CDR2 reads SVGIG (reference sequence). The PCR employed 60 Vbeta primers together with 13 Jbeta primers. The method was immunoSEQ multiplex PCR; TCRdb's version includes in-frame clones alone and lacks a portion of them. Found here are 100,000 to 150,000 clones, 74% of them singletons; the top ten hold 4%. The sequenced sample was PBMCs. The sequence came from a man aged 35-49 years in good health and CMV-seropositive. This chain joins TRBV30 and TRBJ2-7, with 9 bases matching TRBD1. CDR3 DNA: TGTGCCTGGAGCGCCGGGACAGGGCACAGGGAGCAGTACTTC. Its protein product is CAWSAGTGHREQYF. Full variable domain (outside the CDR3, taken from reference TRBV30 and TRBJ2-7): SQTIHQWPATLVQPVGSPLSLECTVEGTSNPNLYWYRQAAGRGLQLLFYSVGIGQISSEVPQNLSASRPQDRQFILSSKKLLLSDSGFYLCAWSAGTGHREQYFGPGTRLTVT.